The clone carrying this T cell receptor beta chain was seen a few times. These data come from a study of cytomegalovirus exposure and HLA in healthy donors. PCR employed 60 Vbeta and 13 Jbeta primers. Some clones are missing from TCRdb's copy, which holds only in-frame ones; the method was immunoSEQ multiplex PCR. The repertoire holds over 95,000 clones, about 78% seen once, with approximately 5% in the top ten. The CDR3 covers 12 residues. Trimming shortened V by 1 base and J by 5 bases, and 8 bases separated the two germline ends. Germline V gene sequence: CDR1 SQVTM, CDR2 ANQGSEA. The rearrangement joins TRBV29-1 to TRBJ1-2; D is ambiguous. Material for sequencing was PBMCs. This receptor was identified in a woman in her twenties or thirties in good health and CMV-seropositive. DNA for the CDR3: TGCAGCGTTGAAGCAGGAAAATATGGCTACACCTTC. Its translation: CSVEAGKYGYTF.